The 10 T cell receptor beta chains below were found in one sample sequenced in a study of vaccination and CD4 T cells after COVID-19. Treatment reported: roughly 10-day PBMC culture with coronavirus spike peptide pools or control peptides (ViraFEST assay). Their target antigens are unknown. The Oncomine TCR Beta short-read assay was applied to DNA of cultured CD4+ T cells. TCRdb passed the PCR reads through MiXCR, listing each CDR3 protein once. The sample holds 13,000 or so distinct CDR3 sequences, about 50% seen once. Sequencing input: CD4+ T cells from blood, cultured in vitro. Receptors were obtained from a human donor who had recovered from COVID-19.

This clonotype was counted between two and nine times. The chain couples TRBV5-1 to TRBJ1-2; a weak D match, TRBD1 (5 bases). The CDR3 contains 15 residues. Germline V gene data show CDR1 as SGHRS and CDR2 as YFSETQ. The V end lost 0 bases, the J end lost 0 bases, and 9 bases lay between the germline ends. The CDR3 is CASSLVGGPNYGYTF. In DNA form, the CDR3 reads TGCGCCAGCAGCTTGGTGGGGGGTCCTAACTATGGCTACACCTTC.

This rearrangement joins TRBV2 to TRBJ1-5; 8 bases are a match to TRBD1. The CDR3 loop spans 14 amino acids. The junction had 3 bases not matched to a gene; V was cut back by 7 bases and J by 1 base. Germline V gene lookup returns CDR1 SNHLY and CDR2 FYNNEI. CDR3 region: CASTGDRSNQPQHF. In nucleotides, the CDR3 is TGTGCCAGCACCGGGGACAGGAGCAATCAGCCCCAGCATTTT.

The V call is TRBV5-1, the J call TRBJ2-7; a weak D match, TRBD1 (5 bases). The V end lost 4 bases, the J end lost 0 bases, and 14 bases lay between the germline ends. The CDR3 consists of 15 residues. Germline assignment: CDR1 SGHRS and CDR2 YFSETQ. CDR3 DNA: TGCGCCAGCAGCCTTCAGGGCCCTAGCTCCTACGAGCAGTACTTC. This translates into CASSLQGPSSYEQYF.

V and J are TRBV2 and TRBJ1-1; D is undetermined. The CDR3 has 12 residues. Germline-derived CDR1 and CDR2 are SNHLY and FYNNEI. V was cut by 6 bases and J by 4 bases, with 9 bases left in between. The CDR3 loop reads CASRGEFTEAFF. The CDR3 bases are TGTGCCAGCAGGGGAGAGTTCACTGAAGCTTTCTTT.

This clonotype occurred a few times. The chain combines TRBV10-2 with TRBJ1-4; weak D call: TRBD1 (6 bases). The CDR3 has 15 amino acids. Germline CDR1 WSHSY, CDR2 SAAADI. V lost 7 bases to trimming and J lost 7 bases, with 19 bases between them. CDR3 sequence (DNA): TGCGCCAGCACGACGGGGATCAGGGGCGGTGAAAAACTGTTTTTT. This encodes CASTTGIRGGEKLFF.

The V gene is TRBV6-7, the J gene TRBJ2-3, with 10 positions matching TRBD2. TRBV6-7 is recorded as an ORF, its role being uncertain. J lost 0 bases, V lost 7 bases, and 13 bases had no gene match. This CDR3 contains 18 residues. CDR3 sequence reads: CASTFAGTSDPSTDTQYF. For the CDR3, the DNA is TGTGCCAGCACCTTTGCCGGGACTAGCGACCCGAGCACAGATACGCAGTATTTT.

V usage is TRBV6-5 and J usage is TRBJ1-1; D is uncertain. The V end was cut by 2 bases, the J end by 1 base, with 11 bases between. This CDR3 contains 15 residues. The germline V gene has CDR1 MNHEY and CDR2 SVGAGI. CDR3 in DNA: TGTGCCAGCAGTTACCCCGGAACGCGGAACACTGAAGCTTTCTTT. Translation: CASSYPGTRNTEAFF.

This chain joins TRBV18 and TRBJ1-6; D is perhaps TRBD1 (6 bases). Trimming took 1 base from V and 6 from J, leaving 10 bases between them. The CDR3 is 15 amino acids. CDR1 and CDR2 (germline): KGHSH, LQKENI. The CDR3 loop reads CASSPQQGLNSPLHF. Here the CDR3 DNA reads TGTGCCAGCTCACCACAACAGGGCCTTAATTCACCCCTCCACTTT. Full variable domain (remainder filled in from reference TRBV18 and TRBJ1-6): NAGVMQNPRHLVRRRGQEARLRCSPMKGHSHVYWYRQLPEEGLKFMVYLQKENIIDESGMPKERFSAEFPKEGPSILRIQQVVRGDSAAYFCASSPQQGLNSPLHFGNGTRLTVT.

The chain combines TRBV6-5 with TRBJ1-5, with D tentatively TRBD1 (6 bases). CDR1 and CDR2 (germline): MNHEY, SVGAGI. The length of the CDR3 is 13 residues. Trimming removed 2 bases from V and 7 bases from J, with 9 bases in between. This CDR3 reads CASSYAGEQPQHF. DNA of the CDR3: TGTGCCAGCAGTTACGCAGGGGAGCAGCCCCAGCATTTT.

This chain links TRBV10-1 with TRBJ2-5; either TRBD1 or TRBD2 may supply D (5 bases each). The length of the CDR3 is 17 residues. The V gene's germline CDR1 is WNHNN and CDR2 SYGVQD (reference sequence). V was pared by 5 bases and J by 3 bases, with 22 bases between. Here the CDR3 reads CASSYNVLVGPKETQYF. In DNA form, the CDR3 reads TGCGCCAGCAGTTACAATGTTTTAGTGGGACCCAAAGAGACCCAGTACTTC.